The count of the clone carrying this TCR beta chain is one. Its antigen is undetermined. Study-wide results and caveats: Tumor Tregs overlapped most with tumor, then blood, naive CD4+ cells.

Constant-region reverse primers amplified full-length variable regions, followed by semi-nested Nested Universal Primer A PCR. TCRdb re-analysed the 5' RACE reads in MiXCR, keeping a single row per CDR3 protein. The sample shows about 11,000 distinct CDR3 sequences, around 52% of them seen only once. The receptor was isolated from a female donor with breast cancer. Sequencing was done on a sample of tumor-infiltrating naive CD4+ T cells sorted from the breast tumor. Subset defined: naive CD4+ T cells, CD4+CD45RA+CD25-.

The CDR3 loop reads CASSLQSGLSYEQYF. The CDR3 DNA follows: TGTGCCAGCAGCTTGCAGTCGGGACTGTCCTACGAGCAGTACTTC. The V call is TRBV5-6, the J call TRBJ2-7; TRBD2 is a possible D gene (6 bases). The germline V gene encodes CDR1 SGHDT and CDR2 YYEEEE. Between the trimmed V and J ends, which lost 1 base and 1 base, there was a span of 12 bases. CDR3 length: 15 amino acids.